This TCR beta chain appears in the sequencing data of a study of T-cell memory formation after mild COVID-19. Study findings and constraints: Clones that contracted from day 15 to 85 had balanced CD4/CD8; later expanders were CD4+ biased.

TCRdb processed the 5' RACE reads anew with MiXCR; each CDR3 protein has one entry. The sample lists about 13,000 distinct CDR3 sequences, under 20% occurring once. Trimming at V came to 3 bases and at J to 4 bases, leaving 9 bases not matched to a gene. The CDR3 is 16 residues long. This clonotype was counted many times. What it binds is not known. This sequence originates from a man aged 18 to 35 who had mild COVID-19 (a few samples of this study predate the infection). Cell type and time point are not known. Sequencing was performed on PBMCs or a T cell subset sorted from them (not recorded which). The V gene is TRBV23-1, the J gene TRBJ2-1; 7 positions agree with TRBD1. TRBV23-1 is reported as an ORF; its role is uncertain. For the CDR3, the DNA is TGCGCCAGCAGTCATCGACGGACAGGCCGATACAATGAGCAGTTCTTC. It is translated as CASSHRRTGRYNEQFF.